These 26 T cell receptor beta chains originate from one sample sequenced in a study of post-analysis software for immune sequencing data. Their cognate antigens are unknown. Study-wide findings and caveats: Patients had higher frequencies than controls of a few TRBV segments, including TRBV5-6, TRBV5-1 and TRBV20-1.

Prepared TCR beta cDNA libraries contained unique molecular identifiers. TCRdb passed the PCR reads through MiXCR, listing each CDR3 protein once. The top ten hold more than 4% of the sample, which has 250,000 to 300,000 distinct CDR3 sequences, 36% seen once. Sequencing used blood. These receptors were taken from a girl aged 5 to 17 with multiple sclerosis.

This clonotype has ten or more counts. V gene TRBV7-2 combines with J gene TRBJ2-3; D ambiguous. CDR1 and CDR2 (germline): SGHTA, FQGNSA. This CDR3 is 16 amino acids long. V was clipped by 5 bases and J by 0 bases, with 15 bases between them. In DNA form, the CDR3 reads TGTGCCAGCAGCCCAAGACCGCACCCTAGCACAGATACGCAGTATTTT. As protein: CASSPRPHPSTDTQYF.

With respect to this clonotype: A much larger clone differs from this one at a single base, so this may be a read error. The chain links TRBV5-1 to TRBJ2-7; 7 bases are a match to TRBD2. Germline-derived CDR1 and CDR2 are SGHRS and YFSETQ. The CDR3 runs 14 residues. The CDR3 loop reads CASSLAGGSNEQYF. The CDR3 region has the DNA TGCGCTAGCAGCTTGGCCGGCGGGAGTAATGAGCAGTACTTC.

The V call is TRBV7-2, the J call TRBJ1-1; tentative D call: TRBD1 (5 bases). The germline V gene encodes CDR1 SGHTA and CDR2 FQGNSA. Trimming shortened V by 0 bases and J by 4 bases, and 9 bases separated the two germline ends. The CDR3 has 14 residues. CDR3: CASSLAPGSTEAFF. CDR3 coding DNA: TGTGCCAGCAGCTTAGCCCCAGGGAGCACTGAAGCTTTCTTT.

The chain couples TRBV6-1 to TRBJ1-2; D is unclear. This CDR3 is 14 amino acids long. V was trimmed by 9 bases and J by 4 bases, leaving 18 bases between them. CDR1 and CDR2 (germline): MNHNS, SASEGT. The CDR3 region has the DNA TGTGCCAGTCAAACCGGTCGGGGTTCCTATGGCTACACCTTC. Translation gives CASQTGRGSYGYTF.

Comments on this clonotype: A much more abundant neighbour one base away suggests this may be a read error. The gene calls are TRBV20-1 and TRBJ2-1, with 7 bases that match TRBD1. CDR3 length: 15 amino acids. V was pared by 1 base and J by 13 bases, with 16 bases of the junction left unmatched. Germline loops: CDR1 DFQATT, CDR2 SNEGSKA (reference sequence). DNA of the CDR3: TGCAGTGCTAGAGGAGCTAGGGGGCGTCGAGAGACCCAGTTCTTC. It translates to CSARGARGRRETQFF.

This clonotype was recorded at least ten times. J is TRBJ1-4 and V is TRBV12-3 or TRBV12-4, with D hard to call. The V and J ends lost 1 base and 0 bases respectively, with 9 bases between them. CDR3 size: 16 residues. DNA for the CDR3: TGTGCCAGCAGTTTAGAAACGGCGGCAACTAATGAAAAACTGTTTTTT. This gives the protein CASSLETAATNEKLFF.

This clonotype has ten or more counts. The chain uses TRBV7-2 and TRBJ2-1; maybe TRBD2 (5 bases). The germline CDR1 and CDR2 sequences are SGHTA and FQGNSA. This CDR3 contains 14 residues. Trimming removed 5 bases from V and 2 bases from J, with 10 bases in between. In nucleotides, the CDR3 is TGTGCCAGCAGCCCACTCGGGACCTACAATGAGCAGTTCTTC. Its protein product is CASSPLGTYNEQFF.

This clonotype was seen ten or more times. The genes are TRBV15 and TRBJ1-6; D is undetermined. The CDR3 has 15 residues. Germline CDR1 reads LNHNV; CDR2 reads YYDKDF (reference sequence). Trimming pared 0 bases from V and 7 bases from J, leaving 10 bases between. The DNA for the CDR3 is TGTGCCACCAGCAGAGATCAAGGCGACAATTCACCCCTCCACTTT. Its protein is CATSRDQGDNSPLHF.

This clonotype was counted at least ten times. V gene TRBV12-3 or TRBV12-4 combines with J gene TRBJ2-4, with D perhaps matching TRBD2 (5 bases). Trimming left V 6 bases short and J 5 bases short, with 11 bases between. The CDR3 is 13 amino acids. The CDR3 nucleotides read TGTGCCAGCAGCCGACCCGGGGAAAACATTCAGTACTTC. This codes for CASSRPGENIQYF.

Only a few counts were recorded for this clonotype. V gene TRBV2 combines with J gene TRBJ1-2; D might be TRBD1 (5 bases). The V and J ends lost 6 bases and 1 base respectively, with 9 bases between them. CDR3 length: 13 amino acids. The V gene's germline CDR1 is SNHLY and CDR2 FYNNEI. CDR3 DNA sequence: TGTGCCAGCAGGGGACGGATTAACTATGGCTACACCTTC. Protein sequence: CASRGRINYGYTF.

The V call is TRBV5-6, the J call TRBJ2-3, with D tentatively TRBD1 (5 bases). Germline V lookup: CDR1 SGHDT, CDR2 YYEEEE. CDR3 length: 12 amino acids. Trimming stripped 5 bases from V and 8 bases from J, with 12 bases between. CDR3 sequence reads: CASSFPQGTQYF. In DNA form, the CDR3 reads TGTGCCAGCAGTTTCCCCCAGGGTACGCAGTATTTT.

The genes are TRBV20-1 and TRBJ2-1; perhaps TRBD2 as D (7 bases). The CDR3 length is 15 residues. Germline CDR1 reads DFQATT; CDR2 reads SNEGSKA (reference sequence). V lost 2 bases to trimming and J lost 8 bases, with 19 bases between them. The CDR3 nucleotides are TGCAGTGCTAGAAATTCGGGGGGCCGGATTTATGAGCAGTTCTTC. Amino acids: CSARNSGGRIYEQFF.

This clonotype has a count of ten or more. The V gene is TRBV13, the J gene TRBJ2-3; D not certain. V lost 7 bases and J lost 4, with 6 bases in between. The CDR3 consists of 11 residues. In germline, CDR1 is PRHDT, CDR2 FYEKMQ (reference sequence). CDR3 residues: CASTVADTQYF. CDR3 bases: TGTGCCAGCACCGTAGCAGATACGCAGTATTTT.

This clonotype has a handful of counts. This sequence joins TRBV21-1 and TRBJ2-7; TRBD2 is the table's D call and was not checked against the DNA. TRBV21-1 is a pseudogene segment. This CDR3 is built from 17 residues. CDR3 protein: CASSKDRIVGPLYEQYF. The CDR3 DNA reads as TGTGCCAGCAGCAAAGATAGGATTGTCGGCCCACTCTACGAGCAGTACTTC.

The rearrangement uses TRBV28 and TRBJ1-1; TRBD1 agrees at 8 bases. Per the germline V gene, CDR1 is MDHEN and CDR2 is SYDVKM. The V gene end was trimmed by 5 bases and the J gene end by 0 bases; junction bases not matched to a gene: 5. CDR3 length: 15 amino acids. In DNA, the CDR3 is TGTGCCAGCAGTCCCGGGACAGGATTGAACACTGAAGCTTTCTTT. As protein: CASSPGTGLNTEAFF.

V usage is TRBV5-6 and J usage is TRBJ2-4; 8 nucleotides match TRBD1. The J call is in doubt because the DNA end fits TRBJ2-7 better. Germline loops: CDR1 SGHDT, CDR2 YYEEEE. The CDR3 has 14 residues. The CDR3 bases are TGTGCCAGCAGTCCCCTCCAGGGGGCTAGCGAGCAGTACTTC. The encoded protein is CASSPLQGASEQYF.

This clonotype was observed at least ten times. The rearrangement links TRBV12-3 or TRBV12-4 to TRBJ2-3, with 13 bases aligning to TRBD2. The V gene end was trimmed by 5 bases and the J gene end by 4 bases; junction bases not matched to a gene: 6. The CDR3 runs to 16 residues. The CDR3 DNA reads as TGTGCCAGCAGTCCACTAGCGGGAGGGCCGGCAGATACGCAGTATTTT. Encoded protein: CASSPLAGGPADTQYF.

The V gene is TRBV20-1, the J gene TRBJ2-4; perhaps D is TRBD1 or TRBD2 (6 bases each). Germline CDR1 reads DFQATT; CDR2 reads SNEGSKA (reference sequence). Trimming stripped 2 bases from V and 6 bases from J, with 14 bases between. There are 14 residues in the CDR3. The CDR3 spells CSARFGRGVNIQYF. CDR3 bases: TGCAGTGCTAGATTCGGAAGGGGGGTAAACATTCAGTACTTC.

The rearrangement links TRBV20-1 to TRBJ2-2; tentative D call: TRBD2 (5 bases). Germline V CDR1 and CDR2: DFQATT, SNEGSKA (reference sequence). V was trimmed by 1 base and J by 5 bases, leaving 8 bases between them. The CDR3 covers 13 residues. The CDR3 loop reads CSARAGSTGELFF. The CDR3 DNA sequence: TGCAGTGCTAGAGCGGGATCGACCGGGGAGCTGTTTTTT.

This clonotype was seen more than once but under ten times. V usage is TRBV20-1 and J usage is TRBJ2-1; 9 bases map to TRBD2. Trimming removed 4 bases from V and 6 bases from J; junction bases left unmatched: 10. The germline gives CDR1 DFQATT, CDR2 SNEGSKA (reference sequence). There are 15 residues in the CDR3. The CDR3 region has the DNA TGCAGTGCTACCCGGGCTCTAGCGGGATCCAATGAGCAGTTCTTC. Its protein is CSATRALAGSNEQFF.

This clonotype was seen repeatedly, ten times or more. The chain carries TRBV12-5 and TRBJ2-1; tentatively, D is TRBD1 or TRBD2 (5 bases each). This CDR3 contains 15 residues. Germline V gene sequence: CDR1 LGHNT, CDR2 FRNRAP. The V and J ends lost 2 bases and 9 bases respectively, with 17 bases between them. The CDR3 DNA is TGTGCTAGTGGTTTGTCTGGGGGAGTGATAGCTGAGCAGTTCTTC. Translated, it gives CASGLSGGVIAEQFF.

Details on this clonotype: This could be a read error, since a much larger clone is one nucleotide away. DNA for the CDR3: TGTGCCAGCAGGGAGACTGTCTATGGCTACACCTTC. Protein: CASRETVYGYTF. The chain is built from TRBV6-5 and TRBJ1-2, with no clear D. The CDR3 totals 12 residues. The germline V gene encodes CDR1 MNHEY and CDR2 SVGAGI. V was pared by 6 bases and J by 4 bases, with 9 bases between.

This clonotype was recorded a few times. The rearrangement joins TRBV11-2 to TRBJ1-6; TRBD1 agrees at 7 bases. The V gene's germline CDR1 is SGHAT and CDR2 FQNNGV. The CDR3 covers 14 residues. The ends lost 5 bases at V and 5 bases at J; junction bases unmatched: 3. The chain's CDR3 is CASSHQGDNSPLHF. The CDR3 bases are TGTGCCAGCAGCCATCAGGGGGATAATTCACCCCTCCACTTT.

V gene TRBV7-8 combines with J gene TRBJ2-5; no clear D gene. Trimming removed 3 bases from V and 11 bases from J, with 22 bases in between. The CDR3 sequence is 15 residues long. Germline-derived CDR1 and CDR2 are SGHVS and FQNEAQ. CDR3 sequence: CASSFRRHLYSEQYF. The CDR3, as DNA: TGTGCCAGCAGCTTCAGGCGTCATCTCTACAGTGAGCAGTACTTC.

This clonotype has just a few counts. The germline gene is not matched at one end of the junction; a read error may be the cause. The V call is TRBV7-2, the J call TRBJ2-3; 7 bases line up with TRBD1. Germline-derived CDR1 and CDR2 are SGHTA and FQGNSA. The CDR3 spans 13 residues. DNA of the CDR3: TGTGCCAGCAGCTTCACTGGGACAGATGCGCAGTATTTT. Translation gives CASSFTGTDAQYF.

This chain links TRBV7-8 with TRBJ1-2, with a possible D match to TRBD1 (5 bases). The V end was cut by 5 bases, the J end by 2 bases, with 12 bases between. The CDR3 loop spans 14 amino acids. Germline assignment: CDR1 SGHVS and CDR2 FQNEAQ. Here the CDR3 DNA reads TGTGCCAGCAGCCGGGCGGGGGAAAACTATGGCTACACCTTC. Translating gives CASSRAGENYGYTF.